This T cell receptor (beta chain) was found in a study of beta chain features in type 1 diabetes. Study-wide context: Sorted cells from all samples, numbering 107,917,701, were examined.

Every isolated RNA sample was fully reverse transcribed, so sequencing captured expressed TCRB transcripts. Each sample of naive, central memory or regulatory T cells had, on average, about 3.57 million reads. Sequencing was performed with immunoSEQ multiplex PCR; in TCRdb, only in-frame clones are kept and a portion is missing. The sample includes about 900,000 clones, 15% to 20% seen only once; the top ten take 0.023%. Study-level results: For patients and controls alike, PCR might favor shorter templates to the same degree. It was not settled here whether HLA type affects TCRB rearrangement.

As for this clone: Its target is unknown.

This clonotype was sampled from a woman aged 18-29 years in good health. The sample taken for sequencing was naive CD4+ T cells from blood.

The CDR3 sequence is CASSPLTGEQYF. The CDR3 DNA follows: TGTGCCAGCTCACCGCTCACAGGGGAGCAGTACTTC. The chain carries TRBV18 and TRBJ2-7; maybe TRBD1 (6 bases). This CDR3 is 12 amino acids long. In germline, CDR1 is KGHSH, CDR2 LQKENI. With 3 bases removed from V and 7 bases from J, the gap between germline ends came to 10 bases.